This T cell receptor beta chain was captured in a study of blood T cell repertoires in COVID-19. Seattle-derived patients entered the study during active infection and were followed longitudinally. In the study's own analysis: For nucleated cells, counts were estimated from reference gene primer amplification. Produced via immunoSEQ multiplex PCR; TCRdb's table is partial and in-frame only. V and J calls and clone size are as listed in that table; D and trimming were resolved from the DNA. Of 200,000 to 250,000 clones listed, roughly nine tenths were seen once; the top ten hold roughly 10%. Germline loops: CDR1 SGHAT, CDR2 FQNNGV. The CDR3 has 19 amino acids. Trimming shortened V by 5 bases and J by 6 bases, and 30 bases separated the two germline ends.

The receptor was isolated from a woman aged 45-65 years with COVID-19, enrolled during active disease. The rearrangement joins TRBV11-2 to TRBJ2-3, with D possibly TRBD2 on 5 matching bases. The specimen sequenced was peripheral blood. CDR3 DNA: TGTGCCAGCAGCCGATCTCTGGGGATGCGGGCCTTCGGCAGGGATACGCAGTATTTT. Translating gives CASSRSLGMRAFGRDTQYF.